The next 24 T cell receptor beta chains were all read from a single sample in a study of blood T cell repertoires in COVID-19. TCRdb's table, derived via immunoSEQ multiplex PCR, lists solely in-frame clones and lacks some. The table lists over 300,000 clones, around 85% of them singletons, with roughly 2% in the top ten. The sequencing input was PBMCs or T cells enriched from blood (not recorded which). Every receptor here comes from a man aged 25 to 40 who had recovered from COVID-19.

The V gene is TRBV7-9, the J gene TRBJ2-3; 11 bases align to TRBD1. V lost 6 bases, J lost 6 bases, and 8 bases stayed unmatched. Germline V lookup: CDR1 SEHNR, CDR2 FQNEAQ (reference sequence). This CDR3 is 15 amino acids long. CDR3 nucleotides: TGTGCCAGCAGTTCTAGGGACAGGGGGGAGGATACGCAGTATTTT. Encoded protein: CASSSRDRGEDTQYF.

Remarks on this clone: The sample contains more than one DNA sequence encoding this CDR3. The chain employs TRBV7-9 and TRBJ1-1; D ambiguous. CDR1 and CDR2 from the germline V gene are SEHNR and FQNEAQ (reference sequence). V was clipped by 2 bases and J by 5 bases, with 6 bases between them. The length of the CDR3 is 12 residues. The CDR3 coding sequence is TGTGCCAGCAGCTTACGAGGAACTGAAGCTTTCTTT. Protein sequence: CASSLRGTEAFF.

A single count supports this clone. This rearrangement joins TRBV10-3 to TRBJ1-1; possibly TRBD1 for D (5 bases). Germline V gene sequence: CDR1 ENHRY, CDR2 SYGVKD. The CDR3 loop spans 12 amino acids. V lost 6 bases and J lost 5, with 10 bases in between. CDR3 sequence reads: CAIRSGGTEAFF. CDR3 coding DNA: TGTGCCATCAGATCCGGGGGTACTGAAGCTTTCTTT.

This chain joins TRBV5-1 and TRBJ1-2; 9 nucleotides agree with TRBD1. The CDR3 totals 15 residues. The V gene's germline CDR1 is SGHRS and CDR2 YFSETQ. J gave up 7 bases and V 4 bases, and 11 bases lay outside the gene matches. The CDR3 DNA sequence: TGCGCCAGCAGCCAAACCCCCTACAGGGGGCTTGGCTACACCTTC. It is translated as CASSQTPYRGLGYTF.

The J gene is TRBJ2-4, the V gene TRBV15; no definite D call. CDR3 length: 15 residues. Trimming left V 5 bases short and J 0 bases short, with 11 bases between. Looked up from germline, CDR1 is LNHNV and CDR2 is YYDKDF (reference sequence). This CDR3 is CATSGVGEAKNIQYF. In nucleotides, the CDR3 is TGTGCCACCAGCGGAGTAGGAGAAGCCAAAAACATTCAGTACTTC.

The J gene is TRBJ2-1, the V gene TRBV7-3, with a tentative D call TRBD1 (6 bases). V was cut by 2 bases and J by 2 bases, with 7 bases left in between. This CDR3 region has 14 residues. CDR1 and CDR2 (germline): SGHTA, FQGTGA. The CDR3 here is CASSLQGPYNEQFF. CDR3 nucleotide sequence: TGTGCCAGCAGCTTACAGGGGCCCTACAATGAGCAGTTCTTC.

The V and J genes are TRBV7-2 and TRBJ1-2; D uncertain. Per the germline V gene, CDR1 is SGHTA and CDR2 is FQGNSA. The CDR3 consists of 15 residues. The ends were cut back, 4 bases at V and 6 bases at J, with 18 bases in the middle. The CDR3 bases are TGTGCCAGCAGCTCAAAACGACTACAGACGGATGGCTACACCTTC. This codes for CASSSKRLQTDGYTF.

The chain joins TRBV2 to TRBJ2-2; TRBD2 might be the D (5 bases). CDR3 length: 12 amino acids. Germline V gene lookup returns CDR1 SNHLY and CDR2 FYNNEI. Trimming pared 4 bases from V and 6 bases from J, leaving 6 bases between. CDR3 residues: CASSAEAGELFF. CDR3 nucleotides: TGTGCCAGCAGTGCGGAGGCCGGGGAGCTGTTTTTT.

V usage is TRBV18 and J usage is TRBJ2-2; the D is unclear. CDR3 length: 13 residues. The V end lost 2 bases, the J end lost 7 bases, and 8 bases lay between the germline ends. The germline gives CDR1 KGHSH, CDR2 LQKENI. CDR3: CASSPGPGGELFF. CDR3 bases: TGTGCCAGCTCACCAGGTCCGGGCGGGGAGCTGTTTTTT. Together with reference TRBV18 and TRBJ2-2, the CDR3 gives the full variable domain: NAGVMQNPRHLVRRRGQEARLRCSPMKGHSHVYWYRQLPEEGLKFMVYLQKENIIDESGMPKERFSAEFPKEGPSILRIQQVVRGDSAAYFCASSPGPGGELFFGEGSRLTVL.

The CDR3 spells CASSRATGEMGLFTEAFF. The CDR3 DNA reads TGCGCCAGCAGCCGAGCGACAGGGGAAATGGGGCTTTTCACTGAAGCTTTCTTT. V is TRBV4-3 and J is TRBJ1-1, with 8 bases aligning to TRBD1. There are 18 residues in the CDR3. Germline trimming cut 4 bases from V and 4 bases from J; bases unmatched to any gene: 17. The germline gives CDR1 LGHNA, CDR2 YSLEER.

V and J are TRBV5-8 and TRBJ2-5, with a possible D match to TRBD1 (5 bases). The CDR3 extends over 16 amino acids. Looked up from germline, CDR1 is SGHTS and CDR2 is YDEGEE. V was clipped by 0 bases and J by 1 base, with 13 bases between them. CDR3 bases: TGTGCCAGCAGCTTGGGGGGCCGACACTTCCAAGAGACCCAGTACTTC. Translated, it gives CASSLGGRHFQETQYF.

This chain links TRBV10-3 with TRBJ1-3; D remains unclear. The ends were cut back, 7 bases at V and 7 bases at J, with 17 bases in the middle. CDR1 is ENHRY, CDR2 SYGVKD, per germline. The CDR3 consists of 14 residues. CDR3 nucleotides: TGTGCCATCAATGACGCCGCGCCCGGGAACACCATATATTTT. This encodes CAINDAAPGNTIYF.

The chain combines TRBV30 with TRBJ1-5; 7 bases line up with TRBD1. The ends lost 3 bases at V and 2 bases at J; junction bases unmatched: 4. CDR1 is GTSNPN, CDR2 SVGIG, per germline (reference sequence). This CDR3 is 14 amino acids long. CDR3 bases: TGTGCCTGGAGCCACGACAGGGGCAATCAGCCCCAGCATTTT. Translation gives CAWSHDRGNQPQHF.

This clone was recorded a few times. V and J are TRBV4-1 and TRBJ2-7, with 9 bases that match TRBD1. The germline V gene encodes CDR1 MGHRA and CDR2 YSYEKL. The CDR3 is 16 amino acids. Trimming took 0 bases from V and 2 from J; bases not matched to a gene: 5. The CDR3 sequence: CASSQDGQGFTYEQYF. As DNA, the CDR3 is TGCGCCAGCAGCCAAGATGGACAGGGGTTTACCTACGAGCAGTACTTC.

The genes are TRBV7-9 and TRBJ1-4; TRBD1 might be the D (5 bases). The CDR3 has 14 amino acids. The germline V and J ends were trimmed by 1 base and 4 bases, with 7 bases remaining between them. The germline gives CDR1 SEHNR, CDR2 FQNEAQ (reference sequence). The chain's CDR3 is CASSLGQGNEKLFF. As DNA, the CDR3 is TGTGCCAGCAGCTTAGGGCAGGGTAATGAAAAACTGTTTTTT.

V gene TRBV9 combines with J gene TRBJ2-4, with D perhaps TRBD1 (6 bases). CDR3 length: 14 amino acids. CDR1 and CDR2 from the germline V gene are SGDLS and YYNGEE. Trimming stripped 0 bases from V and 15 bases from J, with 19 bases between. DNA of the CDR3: TGTGCCAGCAGCGTAGAGGGACACAGCGCCTATCGGTACTTC. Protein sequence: CASSVEGHSAYRYF.

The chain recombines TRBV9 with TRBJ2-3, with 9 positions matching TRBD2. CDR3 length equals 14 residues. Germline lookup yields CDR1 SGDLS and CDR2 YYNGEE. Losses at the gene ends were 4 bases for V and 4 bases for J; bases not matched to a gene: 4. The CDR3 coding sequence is TGTGCCAGCAGCACCCGCGGGGGGGCAGATACGCAGTATTTT. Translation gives CASSTRGGADTQYF. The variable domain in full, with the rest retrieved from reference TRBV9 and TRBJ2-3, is DSGVTQTPKHLITATGQRVTLRCSPRSGDLSVYWYQQSLDQGLQFLIQYYNGEERAKGNILERFSAQQFPDLHSELNLSSLELGDSALYFCASSTRGGADTQYFGPGTRLTVL.

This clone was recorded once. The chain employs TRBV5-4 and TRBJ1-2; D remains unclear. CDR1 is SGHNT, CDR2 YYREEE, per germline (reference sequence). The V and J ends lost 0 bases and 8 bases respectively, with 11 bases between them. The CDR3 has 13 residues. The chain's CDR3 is CASSLEGKRGYTF. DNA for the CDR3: TGTGCCAGCAGCTTGGAGGGCAAGCGGGGCTACACCTTC.

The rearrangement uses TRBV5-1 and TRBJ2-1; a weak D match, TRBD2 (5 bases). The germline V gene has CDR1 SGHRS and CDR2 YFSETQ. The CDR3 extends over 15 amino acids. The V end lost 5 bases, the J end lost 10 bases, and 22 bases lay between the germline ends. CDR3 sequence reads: CASRPPGKTTREQFF. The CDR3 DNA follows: TGCGCCAGCAGGCCCCCCGGGAAAACAACTCGGGAGCAGTTCTTC.

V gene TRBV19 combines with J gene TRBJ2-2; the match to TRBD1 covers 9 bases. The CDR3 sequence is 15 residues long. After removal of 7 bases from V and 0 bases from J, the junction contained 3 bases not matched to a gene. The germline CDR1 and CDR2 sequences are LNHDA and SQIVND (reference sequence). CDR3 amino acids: CASKRTGANTGELFF. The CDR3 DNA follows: TGTGCCAGTAAGAGGACAGGGGCGAACACCGGGGAGCTGTTTTTT.

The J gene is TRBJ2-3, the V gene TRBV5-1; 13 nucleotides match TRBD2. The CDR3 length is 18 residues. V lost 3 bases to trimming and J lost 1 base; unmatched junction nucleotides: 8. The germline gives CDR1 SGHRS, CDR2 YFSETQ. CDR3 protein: CASSSLAGGSRGTDTQYF. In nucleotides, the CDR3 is TGCGCCAGCAGCTCACTAGCGGGGGGGTCCCGCGGCACAGATACGCAGTATTTT. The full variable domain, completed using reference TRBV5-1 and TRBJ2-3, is KAGVTQTPRYLIKTRGQQVTLSCSPISGHRSVSWYQQTPGQGLQFLFEYFSETQRNKGNFPGRFSGRQFSNSRSEMNVSTLELGDSALYLCASSSLAGGSRGTDTQYFGPGTRLTVL.

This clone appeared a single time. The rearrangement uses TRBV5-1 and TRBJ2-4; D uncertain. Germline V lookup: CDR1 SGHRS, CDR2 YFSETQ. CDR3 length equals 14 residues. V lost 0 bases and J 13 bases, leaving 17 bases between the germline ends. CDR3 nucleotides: TGCGCCAGCAGCTTGGATCGCCCCACCCTAGGCCAGTACTTC. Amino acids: CASSLDRPTLGQYF.

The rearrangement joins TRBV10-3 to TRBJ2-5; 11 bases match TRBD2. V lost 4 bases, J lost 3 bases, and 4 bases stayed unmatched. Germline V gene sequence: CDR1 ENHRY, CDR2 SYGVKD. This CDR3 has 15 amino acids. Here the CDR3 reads CAISGTSGGKETQYF. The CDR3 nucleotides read TGTGCCATCAGTGGAACTAGCGGGGGAAAAGAGACCCAGTACTTC.

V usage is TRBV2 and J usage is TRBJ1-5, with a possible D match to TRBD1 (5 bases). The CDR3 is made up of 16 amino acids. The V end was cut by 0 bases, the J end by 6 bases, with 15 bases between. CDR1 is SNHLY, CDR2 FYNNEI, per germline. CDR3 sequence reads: CASSEAHAGRGQPQHF. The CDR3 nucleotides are TGTGCCAGCAGTGAAGCTCATGCAGGAAGGGGTCAGCCCCAGCATTTT. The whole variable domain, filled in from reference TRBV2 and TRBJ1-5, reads EPEVTQTPSHQVTQMGQEVILRCVPISNHLYFYWYRQILGQKVEFLVSFYNNEISEKSEIFDDQFSVERPDGSNFTLKIRSTKLEDSAMYFCASSEAHAGRGQPQHFGDGTRLSIL.